This T cell receptor (beta chain) was found in a study of cytomegalovirus exposure and HLA in healthy donors. Study-wide findings and caveats: In an earlier analysis, about 90% or about 30%: the productive usage of most TCR beta V segments. There were some public TCRs occurring in many donors, but most TCR sequences were rare.

At collection, donors were nominally healthy, but unrecorded immune exposures were probable. Note on this clone: The antigen is undetermined.

Researchers ran the PCR with 60 Vbeta and 13 Jbeta primers. Method: immunoSEQ multiplex PCR; TCRdb's copy keeps in-frame clones and lacks some. The table has approximately 120,000 clones, 77% seen once. The germline CDR1 and CDR2 sequences are MNHNS and SASEGT. Trimming cost V 1 base and J 2 bases; bases outside gene matches: 3. The CDR3 extends over 16 amino acids. This clonotype was obtained from a woman between 40 and 50 years old in good health and CMV-seropositive. What was sequenced was PBMCs. The chain recombines TRBV6-1 with TRBJ2-7; 12 nucleotides line up with TRBD2. CDR3 coding DNA: TGTGCCAGCAGTGAAGTCCTAGCGGGAGGGACCTACGAGCAGTACTTC. Its protein product is CASSEVLAGGTYEQYF.